Included here is one TCR beta chain sequence, with context. The sample comes from a study of blood T cell repertoires in COVID-19. V lost 5 bases and J lost 0; bases outside the gene matches: 4. The CDR3 is made up of 15 amino acids. CDR1 and CDR2 (germline): MNHEY, SMNVEV (reference sequence). Followed over time, Seattle patients had been enrolled while infection was active. Per the study methods: Amplification of reference gene primers provided the estimated nucleated cell counts. The table came from immunoSEQ multiplex PCR; TCRdb's copy has only in-frame clones and leaves some out. That table supplies the V and J calls and clone size; D and trimming were determined from the DNA. The data contain 100,000 to 150,000 clones, around 85% of them singletons.

This TCR was recovered from a woman of 80 years or more with COVID-19, enrolled during active disease. The specimen was peripheral blood. The V and J genes are TRBV27 and TRBJ1-2; 9 bases fit TRBD1. The CDR3 region is CASSLWTGANYGYTF. DNA of the CDR3: TGTGCCAGCAGTCTCTGGACAGGGGCTAACTATGGCTACACCTTC.